This paragraph reports one T cell receptor beta chain. Its antigen is currently unknown. Germline CDR1 reads ENHRY; CDR2 reads SYGVKD. The CDR3 is 15 amino acids. The trim removed 4 bases at V and 4 bases at J, leaving 5 bases unmatched. Total RNA was extracted at no less than 6 micrograms per sample. This sample was included in a study of blood T cells in healthy people across ages. Overall study results and limits: Changes seen in expanded clonotypes were possibly confounded by donor CMV status left unknown.

The second PCR ran about 6 to 12 cycles with a sample-barcoded 5' primer and J-beta primers. From the 5' RACE reads, TCRdb called clonotypes with MiXCR, one entry per CDR3 protein. The top ten clones hold 30% to 45% of a sample with around 690,000 distinct CDR3 sequences, 45% to 65% of them seen once. This chain joins TRBV10-3 and TRBJ2-7; 12 bases align to TRBD2. This TCR derives from a man aged 60 to 69 in good health. Sequencing was performed on blood. This chain's CDR3 is CAISATSGGPYEQYF. In DNA form, the CDR3 reads TGTGCCATCAGTGCGACTAGCGGGGGACCTTACGAGCAGTACTTC.